Shown below are 14 T cell receptor beta chains from a single sample sequenced in a study of T-cell memory formation after mild COVID-19 (dated by TCRdb to the early 2020s). Receptors were amplified or captured by 5' RACE. TCRdb lists the instrument as Illumina NovaSeq 6000. In TCRdb, the public reads were trimmed at Q25 with fastp and aligned with MiXCR, with productive beta chains retained. Each entry is one CDR3 protein sequence, shown with its most common DNA and genes. This sample comprises about 210,000 distinct CDR3 sequences, roughly 30% of them detected only once. The top ten clonotypes cover approximately 10% of the sample. Sequencing input: PBMCs or a T cell subset sorted from them (not recorded which). These receptors all come from an adult woman who had mild COVID-19 (a few samples of this study predate the infection). The sample titles of this study are shuffled in the database, so cell type and time point are left out; the donor was told from shared clones.

This clonotype was recorded a few times. This sequence joins TRBV9 and TRBJ2-5; the D call may be TRBD1 or TRBD2 (5 bases each). Germline V gives CDR1 SGDLS, CDR2 YYNGEE. The germline V and J ends were trimmed by 3 bases and 2 bases, with 14 bases remaining between them. CDR3 length: 15 residues. The chain's CDR3 is CASSAAPGRQETQYF. DNA of the CDR3: TGTGCCAGCAGCGCCGCGCCGGGACGGCAAGAGACCCAGTACTTC.

V and J are TRBV10-3 and TRBJ2-4, with D uncertain. This CDR3 contains 17 residues. Trimming stripped 3 bases from V and 8 bases from J, with 23 bases between. The V gene's germline CDR1 is ENHRY and CDR2 SYGVKD. CDR3 bases: TGTGCCATCAGTGAATCACGCGGCGTAAAGGGTTCGCACATTCAGTACTTC. Encoded protein: CAISESRGVKGSHIQYF.

This clonotype was picked up a small number of times. The chain uses TRBV7-2 and TRBJ1-2; 12 nucleotides align to TRBD1. J was trimmed by 5 bases and V by 3 bases; bases with no gene match: 4. The CDR3 is 15 residues long. Germline V CDR1 and CDR2: SGHTA, FQGNSA. CDR3 DNA: TGTGCCAGCAGCTTTCCGGGACAGGGGGCTTATGGCTACACCTTC. This codes for CASSFPGQGAYGYTF.

The chain links TRBV4-2 to TRBJ2-1; weak D call: TRBD2 (6 bases). CDR1 and CDR2 from the germline V gene are LGHNA and YNFKEQ. This CDR3 is 15 amino acids long. The germline V and J ends were trimmed by 0 bases and 4 bases, with 10 bases remaining between them. CDR3 coding DNA: TGTGCCAGCAGCCAAGAAATGAGCGGGTACAATGAGCAGTTCTTC. Protein product: CASSQEMSGYNEQFF.

This clonotype has just a few counts. This chain connects TRBV7-9 to TRBJ2-5; TRBD2 agrees at 11 bases. Germline values: CDR1 SEHNR, CDR2 FQNEAQ (reference sequence). Trimming removed 1 base from V and 5 bases from J; junction bases left unmatched: 12. The CDR3 has 18 residues. The CDR3 loop reads CASSLDQLAGGRKETQYF. In DNA, the CDR3 is TGTGCCAGCAGCTTAGACCAGCTAGCGGGAGGCCGTAAGGAGACCCAGTACTTC.

This clonotype has a handful of counts. This sequence joins TRBV7-9 and TRBJ2-2, with D possibly matching TRBD2 (5 bases). V was clipped by 5 bases and J by 1 base, with 14 bases between them. Looked up from germline, CDR1 is SEHNR and CDR2 is FQNEAQ (reference sequence). This CDR3 has 16 residues. The CDR3 reads CASSPIGRGNTGELFF. In DNA form, the CDR3 reads TGTGCCAGCAGCCCAATTGGTCGGGGGAACACCGGGGAGCTGTTTTTT. Full variable domain (missing parts from reference TRBV7-9 and TRBJ2-2): DTGVSQNPRHKITKRGQNVTFRCDPISEHNRLYWYRQTLGQGPEFLTYFQNEAQLEKSRLLSDRFSAERPKGSFSTLEIQRTEQGDSAMYLCASSPIGRGNTGELFFGEGSRLTVL.

The rearrangement uses TRBV5-6 and TRBJ2-5; D might be TRBD1 (6 bases). The CDR3 totals 15 residues. CDR1 is SGHDT and CDR2 is YYEEEE in the germline V gene. V was cut by 4 bases and J by 3 bases, with 16 bases left in between. CDR3 sequence reads: CASSRTEFAKETQYF. As DNA, the CDR3 is TGTGCCAGCAGCAGGACAGAGTTTGCGAAAGAGACCCAGTACTTC.

The V and J genes are TRBV7-8 and TRBJ1-2; a weak D match, TRBD1 (6 bases). In germline, CDR1 is SGHVS, CDR2 FQNEAQ. This CDR3 contains 14 residues. Trimming stripped 0 bases from V and 4 bases from J, with 9 bases between. Here the CDR3 reads CASSLAPRGYGYTF. Written as DNA, the CDR3 is TGTGCCAGCAGCTTAGCGCCCAGGGGCTATGGCTACACCTTC.

V usage is TRBV5-6 and J usage is TRBJ2-2; no definite D call. Germline loops: CDR1 SGHDT, CDR2 YYEEEE. V gave up 4 bases and J gave up 1 base, with 8 bases separating them. This CDR3 region has 14 residues. CDR3 DNA: TGTGCCAGCAGCCCCATACTGAACACCGGGGAGCTGTTTTTT. It translates to CASSPILNTGELFF.

The CDR3 spells CSANKGGETQYF. The CDR3 DNA reads as TGCAGTGCTAACAAGGGGGGAGAGACCCAGTACTTC. The chain has TRBV20-1 and TRBJ2-5; the D call may be TRBD1 or TRBD2 (6 bases each). V lost 4 bases to trimming and J lost 4 bases, with 10 bases between them. The germline V gene has CDR1 DFQATT and CDR2 SNEGSKA (reference sequence). The CDR3 is made up of 12 amino acids.

Only a few counts were recorded for this clonotype. The CDR3, as DNA: TGTGCCAGCAGCTGGGGAGGACAGGGTGCAAATGAAAAACTGTTTTTT. Protein product: CASSWGGQGANEKLFF. The chain is built from TRBV7-9 and TRBJ1-4; TRBD1 matches at 8 bases. The trim removed 4 bases at V and 5 bases at J, leaving 9 bases unmatched. This CDR3 is 16 amino acids long. The germline V gene has CDR1 SEHNR and CDR2 FQNEAQ (reference sequence). Complete variable domain (other parts from reference TRBV7-9 and TRBJ1-4): DTGVSQNPRHKITKRGQNVTFRCDPISEHNRLYWYRQTLGQGPEFLTYFQNEAQLEKSRLLSDRFSAERPKGSFSTLEIQRTEQGDSAMYLCASSWGGQGANEKLFFGSGTQLSVL.

As for this clonotype: One junction end disagrees with the germline gene, perhaps due to a read error. This chain links TRBV24-1 with TRBJ2-1; 7 positions agree with TRBD1. CDR1 is KGHDR and CDR2 is SFDVKD in the germline V gene. The CDR3 is made up of 12 amino acids. CDR3 in amino acids: CATSDSPGQLFF. CDR3 nucleotides: TGTGCCACCAGCGATTCACCGGGACAGCTATTCTTC.

This clonotype was seen a handful of times. The chain combines TRBV29-1 with TRBJ2-1; TRBD2 agrees at 9 bases. The germline V gene has CDR1 SQVTM and CDR2 ANQGSEA. The CDR3 length is 15 residues. With V trimmed by 2 bases and J by 4 bases, 6 bases remained unmatched. The DNA for the CDR3 is TGCAGCGTTGAAACTCGACTAGCGGTTTACAATGAGCAGTTCTTC. The encoded protein is CSVETRLAVYNEQFF.

Only a few counts were recorded for this clonotype. V gene TRBV11-2 combines with J gene TRBJ1-1; 10 positions agree with TRBD1. The CDR3 consists of 16 residues. The V gene's germline CDR1 is SGHAT and CDR2 FQNNGV. Trimming cost V 4 bases and J 11 bases; bases outside gene matches: 16. CDR3 DNA: TGTGCCAGCAGCTGGGGACAGGGGTTAGCTGTACTCGAGGCTTTCTTT. As protein: CASSWGQGLAVLEAFF. The full variable domain, in which reference TRBV11-2 and TRBJ1-1 provide the parts outside the CDR3, is EAGVAQSPRYKIIEKRQSVAFWCNPISGHATLYWYQQILGQGPKLLIQFQNNGVVDDSQLPKDRFSAERLKGVDSTLKIQPAKLEDSAVYLCASSWGQGLAVLEAFFGQGTRLTVV.